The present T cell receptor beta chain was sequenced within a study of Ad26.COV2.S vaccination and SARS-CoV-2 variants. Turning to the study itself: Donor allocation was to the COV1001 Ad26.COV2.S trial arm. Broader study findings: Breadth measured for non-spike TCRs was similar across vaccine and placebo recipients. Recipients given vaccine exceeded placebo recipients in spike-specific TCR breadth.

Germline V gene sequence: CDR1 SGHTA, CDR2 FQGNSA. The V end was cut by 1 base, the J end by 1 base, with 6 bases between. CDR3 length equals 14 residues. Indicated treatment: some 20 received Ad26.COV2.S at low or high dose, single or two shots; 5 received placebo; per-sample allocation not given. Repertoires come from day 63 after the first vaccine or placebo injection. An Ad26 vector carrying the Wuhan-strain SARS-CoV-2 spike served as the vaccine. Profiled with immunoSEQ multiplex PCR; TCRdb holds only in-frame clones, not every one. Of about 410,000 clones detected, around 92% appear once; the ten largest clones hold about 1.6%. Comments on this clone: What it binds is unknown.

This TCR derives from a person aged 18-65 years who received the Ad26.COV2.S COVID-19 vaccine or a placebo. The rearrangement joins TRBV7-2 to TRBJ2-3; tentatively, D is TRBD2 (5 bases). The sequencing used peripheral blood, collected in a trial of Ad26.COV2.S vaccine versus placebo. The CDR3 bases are TGTGCCAGCAGCTTAGTCGGGGGCACAGATACGCAGTATTTT. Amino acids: CASSLVGGTDTQYF.